This T cell receptor (beta chain) emerged from a study of T cell changes during pregnancy in multiple sclerosis. Measured with immunoSEQ multiplex PCR; TCRdb has only the in-frame clones, and not every one. This table has about 50,000 clones, around nine tenths appearing once. Trimming took 5 bases from V and 6 from J, leaving 6 bases between them. The CDR3 runs to 11 residues. CDR1 and CDR2 (germline): LGHNT, FRNRAP. The receptor was isolated from a female donor with multiple sclerosis, enrolled in a pregnancy study. V usage is TRBV12-5 and J usage is TRBJ2-3; D is uncertain. Sequences were derived from CD4+ T cells from peripheral blood mononuclear cells, sampled after pregnancy. The CDR3 loop reads CASGPRDTQYF. DNA for the CDR3: TGTGCTAGTGGTCCGCGGGATACGCAGTATTTT. Full variable domain (rest looked up from reference TRBV12-5 and TRBJ2-3): DARVTQTPRHKVTEMGQEVTMRCQPILGHNTVFWYRQTMMQGLELLAYFRNRAPLDDSGMPKDRFSAEMPDATLATLKIQPSEPRDSAVYFCASGPRDTQYFGPGTRLTVL.